This is a list of T cell receptor beta chains from one sample in a study of T cells after yellow fever vaccination. MiXCR, run by TCRdb on the 5' RACE reads, gives a single entry per CDR3 protein. The sample consists of 150,000 to 200,000 distinct CDR3 sequences, approximately 11% of them appearing once. This specimen consisted of CD8+ T cells sorted from PBMCs, obtained 15 days after the yellow fever booster vaccination. The receptors come from a man aged 18 to 29 who received the YFV17D yellow fever vaccine. The CDR3 runs from the conserved cysteine through the conserved F or W. The order of the fields is V gene, J gene, D gene, CDR3 length, clone size, CDR3 DNA, CDR3 protein. D genes are given only for firm matches. The size field is filled for only some rows; it gives once, few, many or a size class.

v_call: TRBV24-1
j_call: TRBJ2-1
d_call: .
cdr3_length: 14
clone_size: few
cdr3_nt: TGTGCCACCAGTGACTCAGGGACCAAGAATGAGCAGTTCTTC
cdr3_aa: CATSDSGTKNEQFF

v_call: TRBV12-3/TRBV12-4
j_call: TRBJ2-1
d_call: TRBD1
cdr3_length: 16
clone_size: few
cdr3_nt: TGTGCCAGCAGTCACGGACAGGGCTTGGTCTTCGGTGAGCAGTTCTTC
cdr3_aa: CASSHGQGLVFGEQFF

v_call: TRBV6-5
j_call: TRBJ2-7
d_call: .
cdr3_length: 14
clone_size: .
cdr3_nt: TGTGCCAGCAGCCCCGTCGAAGGGCCCTACGAGCAGTACTTC
cdr3_aa: CASSPVEGPYEQYF

v_call: TRBV12-3/TRBV12-4
j_call: TRBJ2-5
d_call: .
cdr3_length: 14
clone_size: many
cdr3_nt: TGTGCCAGCAGTTTAGTGGCAGCAAAAGAGACCCAGTACTTC
cdr3_aa: CASSLVAAKETQYF

v_call: TRBV15
j_call: TRBJ1-2
d_call: .
cdr3_length: 16
clone_size: few
cdr3_nt: TGTGCCACCAGCCCAGACAGTTCCCGCGTTTACCGGGGCTACACCTTC
cdr3_aa: CATSPDSSRVYRGYTF

v_call: TRBV15
j_call: TRBJ1-2
d_call: .
cdr3_length: 13
clone_size: .
cdr3_nt: TGTGCCACCAGCAGAGAAACAGGCTATGGCTACACCTTC
cdr3_aa: CATSRETGYGYTF

v_call: TRBV11-2
j_call: TRBJ2-5
d_call: .
cdr3_length: 15
clone_size: .
cdr3_nt: TGTGCCAGCAGCTATTATGCGCTGACTGGGGGGACCCAGTACTTC
cdr3_aa: CASSYYALTGGTQYF

v_call: TRBV7-9
j_call: TRBJ1-2
d_call: .
cdr3_length: 13
clone_size: .
cdr3_nt: TGTGCCAGCAGCTTAAGGACCGTGGATGGCTACACCTTC
cdr3_aa: CASSLRTVDGYTF

v_call: TRBV6-5
j_call: TRBJ1-1
d_call: TRBD1
cdr3_length: 14
clone_size: .
cdr3_nt: TGTGCCAGCAGTCCGACAGGGCCAACGTCTGAAGCTTTCTTT
cdr3_aa: CASSPTGPTSEAFF

v_call: TRBV5-1
j_call: TRBJ2-7
d_call: TRBD1
cdr3_length: 15
clone_size: .
cdr3_nt: TGCGCCAGCAGCTTGAAAGGACAGGGGGCGGTCGAGCAGTACTTC
cdr3_aa: CASSLKGQGAVEQYF

v_call: TRBV19
j_call: TRBJ1-5
d_call: .
cdr3_length: 15
clone_size: few
cdr3_nt: TGTGCCAGTGTCCCCCAGGGGCTTAGCAATCAGCCCCAGCATTTT
cdr3_aa: CASVPQGLSNQPQHF

v_call: TRBV20-1
j_call: TRBJ2-5
d_call: TRBD2
cdr3_length: 16
clone_size: few
cdr3_nt: TGCAGTGCTCTACGCGGGCTAGCGGGGGCCCAAGGGACCCAGTACTTC
cdr3_aa: CSALRGLAGAQGTQYF

v_call: TRBV29-1
j_call: TRBJ2-4
d_call: TRBD1
cdr3_length: 14
clone_size: many
cdr3_nt: TGCAGCGTTACAGGGGAACTAGCCAAAAACATTCAGTACTTC
cdr3_aa: CSVTGELAKNIQYF

v_call: TRBV20-1
j_call: TRBJ2-3
d_call: .
cdr3_length: 12
clone_size: .
cdr3_nt: TGCAGTGCTACAGGGGCCACAGATACGCAGTATTTT
cdr3_aa: CSATGATDTQYF

v_call: TRBV9
j_call: TRBJ2-5
d_call: .
cdr3_length: 13
clone_size: few
cdr3_nt: TGTGCCAGCAGCCCCAGGTACCAAGAGACCCAGTACTTC
cdr3_aa: CASSPRYQETQYF

v_call: TRBV12-3/TRBV12-4
j_call: TRBJ1-5
d_call: .
cdr3_length: 14
clone_size: few
cdr3_nt: TGTGCCAGCAGGCAACAGGGTAGCAATCAGCCCCAGCATTTT
cdr3_aa: CASRQQGSNQPQHF

v_call: TRBV5-5
j_call: TRBJ2-1
d_call: .
cdr3_length: 15
clone_size: .
cdr3_nt: TGTGCCAGCAGCTTGCGGCAGGGGACCTACAATGAGCAGTTCTTC
cdr3_aa: CASSLRQGTYNEQFF

v_call: TRBV9
j_call: TRBJ2-2
d_call: TRBD1
cdr3_length: 18
clone_size: once
cdr3_nt: TGTGCCAGCAGCCCCCAGGACAGGGGGCTACCGAACACCGGGGAGCTGTTTTTT
cdr3_aa: CASSPQDRGLPNTGELFF

v_call: TRBV4-1
j_call: TRBJ1-1
d_call: .
cdr3_length: 14
clone_size: .
cdr3_nt: TGCGCCAGCAGCCAAGCCAGCGGGGACACTGAAGCTTTCTTT
cdr3_aa: CASSQASGDTEAFF

v_call: TRBV12-3/TRBV12-4
j_call: TRBJ2-1
d_call: TRBD2
cdr3_length: 15
clone_size: many
cdr3_nt: TGTGCCAGCAGTTCCGGGACTAGTCCCTACAATGAGCAGTTCTTC
cdr3_aa: CASSSGTSPYNEQFF

v_call: TRBV4-3
j_call: TRBJ2-7
d_call: .
cdr3_length: 14
clone_size: many
cdr3_nt: TGCGCCAGCAGTCCTACCACTGGGGCCTACGAGCAGTACTTC
cdr3_aa: CASSPTTGAYEQYF

v_call: TRBV11-2
j_call: TRBJ2-3
d_call: .
cdr3_length: 15
clone_size: few
cdr3_nt: TGTGCCAGCAGCCCCTCGGGCAGGGGTGCAGATACGCAGTATTTT
cdr3_aa: CASSPSGRGADTQYF

v_call: TRBV5-1
j_call: TRBJ1-6
d_call: TRBD1
cdr3_length: 14
clone_size: .
cdr3_nt: TGCGCCACCCTTGGCAAGGGGGCAAAGTCACCCCTCCACTTT
cdr3_aa: CATLGKGAKSPLHF